These 22 T cell receptor beta chains came from one sample sequenced in a study of shared clonotypes between healthy human individuals. Sequenced by immunoSEQ multiplex PCR; TCRdb stores in-frame clones only, minus some. Of around 2.5 million clones listed, 90% to 95% are singletons. The specimen was naive CD4+ T cells from PBMCs. Subset of the sample: CD45RA+ positively selected. The receptors stem from a man between 18 and 35 years old in good health. Some clones in this sample may be carry-over from other donors' samples.

This clone has just one count. The genes are TRBV5-5 and TRBJ1-3; 7 nucleotides match TRBD1. CDR3 size: 15 residues. The V and J ends lost 3 bases and 4 bases, in that order; junction bases with no gene match: 7. Germline V lookup: CDR1 SGHKS, CDR2 YYEKEE (reference sequence). The CDR3 sequence: CASSSSRGKGNTIYF. CDR3 nucleotides: TGTGCCAGCAGCTCCAGCAGGGGGAAAGGAAACACCATATATTTT.

The chain uses TRBV6-1 and TRBJ2-7, with a weak D call TRBD1 (5 bases). Trimming shortened V by 7 bases and J by 5 bases, and 12 bases separated the two germline ends. The CDR3 consists of 12 residues. Germline V gives CDR1 MNHNS, CDR2 SASEGT. This chain's CDR3 is CASTGIRNEQYF. The CDR3 DNA follows: TGTGCCAGCACAGGGATTAGGAACGAGCAGTACTTC.

The chain carries TRBV4-1 and TRBJ2-2; D ambiguous. The CDR3 consists of 15 residues. The V end lost 5 bases, the J end lost 2 bases, and 12 bases lay between the germline ends. Germline CDR1 is MGHRA and CDR2 is YSYEKL. The CDR3 DNA is TGCGCCAGCAGCTCCGTCGGTGGTAACACCGGGGAGCTGTTTTTT. Its translation is CASSSVGGNTGELFF.

The chain uses TRBV7-7 and TRBJ2-3, with 10 bases fitting TRBD1. The germline gives CDR1 SSHAT, CDR2 FNYEAQ (reference sequence). The length of the CDR3 is 16 residues. With 4 bases clipped from V and 7 bases from J, the junction kept 11 bases outside the gene matches. The CDR3 sequence: CASSSLWRTGGNTQYF. The CDR3 DNA sequence: TGTGCCAGCAGCTCCCTTTGGCGGACAGGGGGAAATACGCAGTATTTT.

J is TRBJ2-7 and V is TRBV15, with unresolved D. The V end lost 1 base, the J end lost 0 bases, and 13 bases lay between the germline ends. The CDR3 runs 16 residues. Germline V lookup: CDR1 LNHNV, CDR2 YYDKDF (reference sequence). The CDR3 is CATSRGVTSSSYEQYF. The CDR3 coding sequence is TGTGCCACCAGCAGAGGGGTAACCAGTAGCTCCTACGAGCAGTACTTC.

The chain uses TRBV6-6 and TRBJ2-7; possibly TRBD1 for D (6 bases). V gave up 5 bases and J gave up 6 bases, with 23 bases separating them. The germline CDR1 and CDR2 sequences are MNHNY and SVGAGI (reference sequence). This CDR3 spans 16 amino acids. Written as DNA, the CDR3 is TGTGCCAGCAGTCCCCGGCGAACAGGGTTCTCGATCGAGCAGTACTTC. Protein: CASSPRRTGFSIEQYF.

V gene TRBV18 combines with J gene TRBJ2-5; TRBD2 matches 14 bases. The ends lost 3 bases at V and 5 bases at J; junction bases unmatched: 5. Looked up from germline, CDR1 is KGHSH and CDR2 is LQKENI. The CDR3 covers 16 residues. The CDR3 DNA reads TGTGCCAGCTCACCGGGACTAGCGGGAGTAAAGGAGACCCAGTACTTC. It codes for CASSPGLAGVKETQYF. The entire variable domain, with the rest obtained from reference TRBV18 and TRBJ2-5, is as follows: NAGVMQNPRHLVRRRGQEARLRCSPMKGHSHVYWYRQLPEEGLKFMVYLQKENIIDESGMPKERFSAEFPKEGPSILRIQQVVRGDSAAYFCASSPGLAGVKETQYFGPGTRLLVL.

The chain links TRBV29-1 to TRBJ2-3; 9 nucleotides match TRBD2. The CDR3 totals 15 residues. CDR1 is SQVTM, CDR2 ANQGSEA, per germline. V was clipped by 3 bases and J by 2 bases; unmatched bases: 6. The CDR3: CSVEGGTSPTDTQYF. The DNA of the CDR3 is TGCAGCGTTGAGGGAGGGACTAGCCCCACAGATACGCAGTATTTT.

The V call is TRBV28, the J call TRBJ1-1; D not resolved. The CDR3 extends over 15 amino acids. Deletions cut 2 bases from V and 4 bases from J, with 14 bases between. From germline, CDR1 is MDHEN and CDR2 SYDVKM. In DNA, the CDR3 is TGTGCCAGCAGTTTACCTACCCGGGGATCCACTGAAGCTTTCTTT. As protein: CASSLPTRGSTEAFF.

This clone has just one count. The chain employs TRBV7-8 and TRBJ2-5, with D unclear. The length of the CDR3 is 14 residues. Trimming pared 5 bases from V and 5 bases from J, leaving 15 bases between. Germline CDR1 reads SGHVS; CDR2 reads FQNEAQ. The CDR3 protein is CASSPSVDRETQYF. In DNA, the CDR3 is TGTGCCAGCAGCCCCTCAGTGGACCGGGAGACCCAGTACTTC. Full variable domain (missing parts from reference TRBV7-8 and TRBJ2-5): GAGVSQSPRYKVAKRGQDVALRCDPISGHVSLFWYQQALGQGPEFLTYFQNEAQLDKSGLPSDRFFAERPEGSVSTLKIQRTQQEDSAVYLCASSPSVDRETQYFGPGTRLLVL.

This chain links TRBV28 with TRBJ1-2; unclear D gene. The germline V and J ends were trimmed by 3 bases and 1 base, with 21 bases remaining between them. The CDR3 has 18 amino acids. The V gene's germline CDR1 is MDHEN and CDR2 SYDVKM. The CDR3 loop is CASSFILPYSTRNYGYTF. CDR3 bases: TGTGCCAGCAGTTTTATTCTACCGTATTCTACTCGTAACTATGGCTACACCTTC.

The chain employs TRBV7-8 and TRBJ2-3, with 8 bases that match TRBD2. The CDR3 totals 17 residues. V was pared by 9 bases and J by 1 base, with 15 bases of the junction left unmatched. Germline V gene sequence: CDR1 SGHVS, CDR2 FQNEAQ. This CDR3 reads CASSQPLSGRGTDTQYF. The CDR3 nucleotides are TGTGCCAGTTCGCAACCCCTTTCCGGGAGGGGCACAGATACGCAGTATTTT.

The CDR3 loop reads CASSLVLADRQETQYF. The CDR3 coding sequence is TGTGCCAGCAGCTTAGTCCTAGCGGATCGTCAAGAGACCCAGTACTTC. The V gene is TRBV11-1, the J gene TRBJ2-5, with TRBD2 matching 7 bases. V lost 1 base to trimming and J lost 2 bases; unmatched junction nucleotides: 7. The CDR3 sequence is 16 residues long. CDR1 and CDR2 (germline): SGHAT, FQDESV (reference sequence). Supplemented by reference TRBV11-1 and TRBJ2-5, the full variable domain reads EAEVAQSPRYKITEKSQAVAFWCDPISGHATLYWYRQILGQGPELLVQFQDESVVDDSQLPKDRFSAERLKGVDSTLKIQPAELGDSAMYLCASSLVLADRQETQYFGPGTRLLVL.

The chain has TRBV9 and TRBJ2-5; TRBD2 aligns across 8 bases. The CDR3 is made up of 14 amino acids. Germline-derived CDR1 and CDR2 are SGDLS and YYNGEE. V dropped 3 bases and J dropped 3; count of bases not matched to a gene: 4. The CDR3 DNA sequence: TGTGCCAGCAGCGAGGCGGGGGGAAAAGAGACCCAGTACTTC. Protein sequence: CASSEAGGKETQYF.

This clone was counted only a few times. The same CDR3 is also encoded by other DNA sequences in this sample. The chain carries TRBV2 and TRBJ1-1, with TRBD1 identical over 10 bases. Germline V gene lookup returns CDR1 SNHLY and CDR2 FYNNEI. The J segment lost 4 bases and the V segment lost 4 bases, leaving 0 bases of the junction unmatched. The CDR3 runs 13 residues. In DNA form, the CDR3 reads TGTGCCAGCAGTGGGACAGGGGGCACTGAAGCTTTCTTT. It specifies CASSGTGGTEAFF.

The chain carries TRBV18 and TRBJ2-1; either TRBD1 or TRBD2 may supply D (6 bases each). CDR3 length equals 14 residues. Trimming removed 2 bases from V and 8 bases from J, with 13 bases in between. Germline CDR1 and CDR2: KGHSH and LQKENI. The CDR3 DNA reads TGTGCCAGCTCACCAGTGGCAGGGGAGGATGAGCAGTTCTTC. This translates into CASSPVAGEDEQFF.

V gene TRBV10-1 combines with J gene TRBJ2-7; D remains ambiguous. V was clipped by 0 bases and J by 4 bases, with 4 bases between them. This CDR3 region has 12 residues. Germline assignment: CDR1 WNHNN and CDR2 SYGVQD (reference sequence). The CDR3 region has the DNA TGCGCCAGCAGTGAGTCCGTATACGAGCAGTACTTC. It yields the protein CASSESVYEQYF.

J is TRBJ2-3 and V is TRBV7-3, with 10 bases aligning to TRBD2. The CDR3 runs to 16 residues. Losses at the gene ends were 5 bases for V and 2 bases for J; bases not matched to a gene: 7. Germline V gives CDR1 SGHTA, CDR2 FQGTGA. In DNA, the CDR3 is TGTGCCAGCAGCAACCCTAGCGGGAGAATCACAGATACGCAGTATTTT. Its protein product is CASSNPSGRITDTQYF.

The rearrangement links TRBV15 to TRBJ2-5; D is undetermined. Trimming took 1 base from V and 1 from J, leaving 7 bases between them. The CDR3 is 14 residues long. Germline CDR1 is LNHNV and CDR2 is YYDKDF (reference sequence). CDR3 sequence (DNA): TGTGCCACCAGCAGAGTCGCCAGCCAAGAGACCCAGTACTTC. Translated, it gives CATSRVASQETQYF.

The chain links TRBV28 to TRBJ1-6, with 7 bases lining up with TRBD1. The germline gives CDR1 MDHEN, CDR2 SYDVKM. The V and J ends lost 8 bases and 10 bases, in that order; junction bases with no gene match: 8. The length of the CDR3 is 13 residues. CDR3 DNA: TGTGCCAGCTTAGGGGGCGCAGAGTCACCCCTCCACTTT. Translated: CASLGGAESPLHF.

V usage is TRBV5-4 and J usage is TRBJ2-5, with a weak D call TRBD2 (5 bases). V was shortened by 6 bases and J by 2 bases, with 20 bases between the two germline ends. CDR3 length equals 16 residues. CDR1 is SGHNT, CDR2 YYREEE, per germline (reference sequence). As DNA, the CDR3 is TGTGCCAGCACCCAGATCGGTACTAGAAAACAAGAGACCCAGTACTTC. The encoded protein is CASTQIGTRKQETQYF. The complete variable domain, with remaining parts taken from reference TRBV5-4 and TRBJ2-5, reads ETGVTQSPTHLIKTRGQQVTLRCSSQSGHNTVSWYQQALGQGPQFIFQYYREEENGRGNFPPRFSGLQFPNYSSELNVNALELDDSALYLCASTQIGTRKQETQYFGPGTRLLVL.

This clone was detected only a few times. The chain combines TRBV7-9 with TRBJ1-1, with D possibly TRBD1 on 5 matching bases. From germline, CDR1 is SEHNR and CDR2 FQNEAQ (reference sequence). The CDR3 loop spans 12 amino acids. Trimming took 6 bases from V and 11 from J, leaving 16 bases between them. CDR3 bases: TGTGCCAGCAGTCCGAAGGGAGGGGAGGCTTTCTTT. This codes for CASSPKGGEAFF.